The sequence of this T cell receptor beta chain was determined in a study of spatial heterogeneity in lung cancer. TCRdb re-called the 5' RACE reads with MiXCR, one entry per CDR3 protein. This sample carries about 5,000 distinct CDR3 sequences, about 18% of them seen once, and the ten largest clones take approximately 22%. Trimming left V 6 bases short and J 1 base short, with 7 bases between. This CDR3 contains 12 residues. Germline loops: CDR1 SGHDT, CDR2 YYEEEE. By sample fraction, this clonotype is medium-sized. Time point specified: sample taken at primary tumor resection. In each case, whole RNA from tumor, nontumor lung or frozen PBMC was sequenced unsorted. There were roughly 72 donors, all of them untreated patients with early-stage non-small cell lung cancer.

The chain joins TRBV5-6 to TRBJ1-1; no clear D. The specimen was normal lung tissue next to the tumor, collected at surgery. This TCR was sampled from a male donor with early-stage non-small cell lung cancer. The CDR3 is CASKWANTEAFF. CDR3 nucleotide sequence: TGTGCCAGCAAGTGGGCGAACACTGAAGCTTTCTTT.